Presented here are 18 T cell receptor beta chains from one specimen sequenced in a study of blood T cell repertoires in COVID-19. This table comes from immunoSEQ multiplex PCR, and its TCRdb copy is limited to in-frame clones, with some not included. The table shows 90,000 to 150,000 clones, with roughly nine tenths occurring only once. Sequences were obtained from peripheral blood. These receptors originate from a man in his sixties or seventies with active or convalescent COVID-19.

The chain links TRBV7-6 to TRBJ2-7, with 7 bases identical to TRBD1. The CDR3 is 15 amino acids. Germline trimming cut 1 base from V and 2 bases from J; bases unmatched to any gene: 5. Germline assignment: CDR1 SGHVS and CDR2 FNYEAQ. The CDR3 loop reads CASSLEEGATYEQYF. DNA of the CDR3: TGTGCCAGCAGCTTAGAAGAGGGGGCGACCTACGAGCAGTACTTC.

CDR3 in DNA: TGTGCCAGCAGCTTAGTGGGCTCCCCAGTCGATGAGCAGTTCTTC. It yields the protein CASSLVGSPVDEQFF. The chain links TRBV7-9 to TRBJ2-1; D gene unclear. The V gene's germline CDR1 is SEHNR and CDR2 FQNEAQ (reference sequence). V was trimmed by 1 base and J by 8 bases, leaving 15 bases between them. This CDR3 is 15 amino acids long.

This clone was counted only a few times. The chain's CDR3 is CATSGGGRSITQYF. Here the CDR3 DNA reads TGTGCCACCAGTGGGGGCGGGAGGTCCATTACGCAGTATTTT. The rearrangement links TRBV24-1 to TRBJ2-3; 8 positions agree with TRBD2. Germline assignment: CDR1 KGHDR and CDR2 SFDVKD. There are 14 residues in the CDR3. With V trimmed by 5 bases and J by 8 bases, 8 bases remained unmatched.

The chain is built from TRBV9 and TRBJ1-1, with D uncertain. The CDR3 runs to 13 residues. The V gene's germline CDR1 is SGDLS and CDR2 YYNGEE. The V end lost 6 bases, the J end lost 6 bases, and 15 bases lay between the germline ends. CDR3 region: CASTKPPSAEAFF. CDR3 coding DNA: TGTGCCAGCACGAAGCCCCCAAGCGCTGAAGCTTTCTTT.

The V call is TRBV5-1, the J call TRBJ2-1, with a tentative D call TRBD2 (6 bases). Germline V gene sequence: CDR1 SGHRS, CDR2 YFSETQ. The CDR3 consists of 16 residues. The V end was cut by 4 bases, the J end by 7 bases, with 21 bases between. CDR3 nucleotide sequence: TGCGCCAGCAGCCTGCGGGGACCCTCAGGGTTGAATGAGCAGTTCTTC. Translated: CASSLRGPSGLNEQFF.

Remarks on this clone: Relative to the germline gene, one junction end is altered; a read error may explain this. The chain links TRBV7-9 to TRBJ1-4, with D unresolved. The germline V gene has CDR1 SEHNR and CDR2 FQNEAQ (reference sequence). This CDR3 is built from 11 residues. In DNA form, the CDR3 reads TGTGCCAGCAGCTCCCGAGGCCCGGCGACCTTT. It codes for CASSSRGPATF.

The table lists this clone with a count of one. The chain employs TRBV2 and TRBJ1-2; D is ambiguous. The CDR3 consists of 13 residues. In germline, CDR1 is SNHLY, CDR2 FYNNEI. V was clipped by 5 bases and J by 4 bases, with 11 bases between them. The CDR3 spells CASSSRPVYGYTF. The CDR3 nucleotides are TGTGCCAGCAGTTCTAGACCAGTCTATGGCTACACCTTC.

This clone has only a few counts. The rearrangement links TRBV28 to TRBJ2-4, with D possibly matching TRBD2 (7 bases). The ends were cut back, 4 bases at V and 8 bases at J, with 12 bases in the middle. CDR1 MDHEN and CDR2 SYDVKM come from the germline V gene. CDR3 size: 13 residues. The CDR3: CASSWGGGDIQYF. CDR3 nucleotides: TGTGCCAGCAGTTGGGGAGGGGGGGACATTCAGTACTTC.

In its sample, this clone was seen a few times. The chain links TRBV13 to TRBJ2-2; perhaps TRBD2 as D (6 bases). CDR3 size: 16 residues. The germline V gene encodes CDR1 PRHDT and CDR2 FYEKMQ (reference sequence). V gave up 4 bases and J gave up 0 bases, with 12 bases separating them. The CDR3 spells CASSWTGLANTGELFF. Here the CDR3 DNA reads TGTGCCAGCAGCTGGACGGGACTTGCGAACACCGGGGAGCTGTTTTTT.

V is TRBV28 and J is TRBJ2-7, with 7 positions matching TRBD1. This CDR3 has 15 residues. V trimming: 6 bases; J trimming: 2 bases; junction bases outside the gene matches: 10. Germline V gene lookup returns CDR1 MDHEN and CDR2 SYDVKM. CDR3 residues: CASSPTGTDPYEQYF. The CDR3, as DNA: TGTGCCAGCAGCCCGACCGGGACAGACCCCTACGAGCAGTACTTC.

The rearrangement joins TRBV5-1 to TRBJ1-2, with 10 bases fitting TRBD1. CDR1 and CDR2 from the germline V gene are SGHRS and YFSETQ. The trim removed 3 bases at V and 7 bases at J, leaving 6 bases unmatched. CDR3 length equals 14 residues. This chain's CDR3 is CASSSGQGSVGYTF. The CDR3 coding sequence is TGCGCCAGCAGCTCGGGACAGGGGAGTGTTGGCTACACCTTC.

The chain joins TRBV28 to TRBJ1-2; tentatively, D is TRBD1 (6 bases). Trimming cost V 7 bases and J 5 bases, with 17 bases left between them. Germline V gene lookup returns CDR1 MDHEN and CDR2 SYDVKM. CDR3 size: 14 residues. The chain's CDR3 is CASMIHGQPYGYTF. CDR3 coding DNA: TGTGCCAGCATGATTCATGGACAGCCTTATGGCTACACCTTC.

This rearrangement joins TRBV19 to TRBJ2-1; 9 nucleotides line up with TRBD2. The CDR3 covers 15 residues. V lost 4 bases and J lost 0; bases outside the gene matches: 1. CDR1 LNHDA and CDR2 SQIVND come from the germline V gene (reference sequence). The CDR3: CASSRLADSYNEQFF. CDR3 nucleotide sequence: TGTGCCAGTAGTAGACTAGCGGACTCCTACAATGAGCAGTTCTTC.

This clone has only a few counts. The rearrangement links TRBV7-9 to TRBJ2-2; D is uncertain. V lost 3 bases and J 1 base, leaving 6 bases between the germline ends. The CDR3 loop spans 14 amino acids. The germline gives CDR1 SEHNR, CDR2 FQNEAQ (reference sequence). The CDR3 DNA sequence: TGTGCCAGCAGCTTGGCAGGGAACACCGGGGAGCTGTTTTTT. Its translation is CASSLAGNTGELFF. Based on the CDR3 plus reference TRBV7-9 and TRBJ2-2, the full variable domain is DTGVSQNPRHKITKRGQNVTFRCDPISEHNRLYWYRQTLGQGPEFLTYFQNEAQLEKSRLLSDRFSAERPKGSFSTLEIQRTEQGDSAMYLCASSLAGNTGELFFGEGSRLTVL.

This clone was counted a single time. The CDR3 DNA reads TGTGCCAGCAGTTTGGGGACAGGCTACGAGCAGTACTTC. This encodes CASSLGTGYEQYF. The chain uses TRBV28 and TRBJ2-7; TRBD1 aligns across 8 bases. This CDR3 spans 13 amino acids. Unmatched junction bases numbered 1, after V lost 3 bases and J lost 3 bases. CDR1 and CDR2 (germline): MDHEN, SYDVKM.

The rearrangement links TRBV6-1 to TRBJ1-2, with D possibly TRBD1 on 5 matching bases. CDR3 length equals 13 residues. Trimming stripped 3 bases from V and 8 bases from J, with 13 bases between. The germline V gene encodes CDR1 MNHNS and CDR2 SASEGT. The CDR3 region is CASSDGRARGYTF. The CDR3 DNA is TGTGCCAGCAGTGATGGCAGGGCCAGAGGCTACACCTTC.

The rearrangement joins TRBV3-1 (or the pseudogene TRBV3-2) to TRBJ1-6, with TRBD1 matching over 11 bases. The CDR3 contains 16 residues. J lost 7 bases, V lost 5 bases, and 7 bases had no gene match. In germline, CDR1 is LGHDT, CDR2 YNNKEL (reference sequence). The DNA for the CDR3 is TGTGCCAGCAGCGTCCGGACAGGGGGCGGGAATTCACCCCTCCACTTT. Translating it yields CASSVRTGGGNSPLHF.

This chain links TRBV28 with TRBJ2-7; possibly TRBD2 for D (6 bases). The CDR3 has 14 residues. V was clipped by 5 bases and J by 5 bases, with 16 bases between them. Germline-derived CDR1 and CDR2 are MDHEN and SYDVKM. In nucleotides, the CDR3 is TGTGCCAGCAGTCCGCCCGAGGGCGGGAACGAGCAGTACTTC. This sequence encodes CASSPPEGGNEQYF.